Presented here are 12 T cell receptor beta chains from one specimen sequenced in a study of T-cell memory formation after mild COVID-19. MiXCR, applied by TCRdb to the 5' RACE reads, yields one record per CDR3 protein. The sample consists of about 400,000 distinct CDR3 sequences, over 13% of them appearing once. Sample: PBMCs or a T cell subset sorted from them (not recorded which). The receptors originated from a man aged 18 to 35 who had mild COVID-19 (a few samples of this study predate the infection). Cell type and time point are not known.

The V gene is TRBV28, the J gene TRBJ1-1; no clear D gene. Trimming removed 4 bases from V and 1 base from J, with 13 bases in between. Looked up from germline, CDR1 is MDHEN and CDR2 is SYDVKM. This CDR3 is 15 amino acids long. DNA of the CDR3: TGTGCCAGCAGTTCCTCAGGTAGGGCGAACACTGAAGCTTTCTTT. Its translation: CASSSSGRANTEAFF.

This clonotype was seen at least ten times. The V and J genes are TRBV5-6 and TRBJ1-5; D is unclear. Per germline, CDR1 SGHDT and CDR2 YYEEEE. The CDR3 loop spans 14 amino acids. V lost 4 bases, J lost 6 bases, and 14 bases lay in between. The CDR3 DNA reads TGTGCCAGCAGCCTGTGGGTTTTCCCTCAGCCCCAGCATTTT. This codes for CASSLWVFPQPQHF. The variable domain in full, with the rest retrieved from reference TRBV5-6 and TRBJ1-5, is DAGVTQSPTHLIKTRGQQVTLRCSPKSGHDTVSWYQQALGQGPQFIFQYYEEEERQRGNFPDRFSGHQFPNYSSELNVNALLLGDSALYLCASSLWVFPQPQHFGDGTRLSIL.

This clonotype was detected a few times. This CDR3 is CASSPRQGQETQYF. CDR3 coding DNA: TGTGCCAGCTCACCACGTCAGGGGCAGGAGACCCAGTACTTC. The chain carries TRBV18 and TRBJ2-5; D is possibly TRBD1 (6 bases). Germline assignment: CDR1 KGHSH and CDR2 LQKENI. V dropped 1 base and J dropped 5 bases, with 11 bases sitting between them. The CDR3 is made up of 14 amino acids.

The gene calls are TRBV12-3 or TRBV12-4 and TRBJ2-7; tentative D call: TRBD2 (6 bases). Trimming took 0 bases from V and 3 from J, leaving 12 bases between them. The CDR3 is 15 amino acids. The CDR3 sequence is CASSLAGGPHYEQYF. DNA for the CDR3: TGTGCCAGCAGTTTAGCGGGGGGACCCCACTACGAGCAGTACTTC.

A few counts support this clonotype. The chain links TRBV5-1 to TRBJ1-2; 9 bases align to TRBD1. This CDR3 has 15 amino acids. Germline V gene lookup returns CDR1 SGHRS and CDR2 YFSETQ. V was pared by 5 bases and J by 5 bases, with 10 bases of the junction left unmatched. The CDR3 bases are TGCGCCAGCAGTGCCCCGGACAGGGGAAGGTATGGCTACACCTTC. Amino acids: CASSAPDRGRYGYTF.

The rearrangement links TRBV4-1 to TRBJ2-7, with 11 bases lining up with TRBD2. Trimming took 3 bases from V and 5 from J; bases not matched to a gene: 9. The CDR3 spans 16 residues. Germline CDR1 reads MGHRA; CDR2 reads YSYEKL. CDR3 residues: CASSHAPTSGAHEQYF. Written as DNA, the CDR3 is TGCGCCAGCAGCCACGCTCCGACTAGCGGGGCTCACGAGCAGTACTTC.

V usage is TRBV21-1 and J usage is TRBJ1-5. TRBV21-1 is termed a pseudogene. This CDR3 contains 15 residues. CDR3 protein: CASSKFPTGNQPQHF. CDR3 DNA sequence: TGTGCCAGCAGCAAATTCCCCACAGGCAATCAGCCCCAGCATTTT.

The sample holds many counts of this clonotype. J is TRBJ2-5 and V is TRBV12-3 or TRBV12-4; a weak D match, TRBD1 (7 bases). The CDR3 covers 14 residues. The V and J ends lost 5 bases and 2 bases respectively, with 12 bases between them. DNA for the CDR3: TGTGCCAGCAGTATCCAGGGGGGACAAGAGACCCAGTACTTC. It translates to CASSIQGGQETQYF.

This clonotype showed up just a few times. The DNA of the CDR3 is TGCAGTGCCGCCACGCAAGATACGCAGTATTTT. As protein: CSAATQDTQYF. The V and J genes are TRBV20-1 and TRBJ2-3; no reliable D call. The V end was cut by 6 bases, the J end by 5 bases, with 9 bases between. The CDR3 consists of 11 residues. Germline CDR1 and CDR2: DFQATT and SNEGSKA (reference sequence).

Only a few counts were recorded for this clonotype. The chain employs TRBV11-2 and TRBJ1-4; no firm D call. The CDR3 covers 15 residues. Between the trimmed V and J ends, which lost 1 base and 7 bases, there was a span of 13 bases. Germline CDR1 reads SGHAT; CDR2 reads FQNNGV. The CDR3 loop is CASSLASVNGEKLFF. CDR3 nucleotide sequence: TGTGCCAGCAGCTTAGCTTCGGTTAATGGTGAAAAACTGTTTTTT.

CDR3 sequence: CSARAPGLARSRGEQYF. CDR3 in DNA: TGCAGTGCTAGGGCTCCGGGACTAGCGAGGAGCCGCGGCGAGCAGTACTTC. The chain links TRBV20-1 to TRBJ2-7; 10 bases line up with TRBD2. The CDR3 totals 17 residues. Germline CDR1 and CDR2: DFQATT and SNEGSKA (reference sequence). The V segment lost 3 bases and the J segment 6 bases; nucleotides outside the gene matches: 17.

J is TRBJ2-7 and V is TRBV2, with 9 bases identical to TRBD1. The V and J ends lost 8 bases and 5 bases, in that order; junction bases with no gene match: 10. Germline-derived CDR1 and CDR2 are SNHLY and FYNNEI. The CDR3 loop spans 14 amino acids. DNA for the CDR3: TGTGCCAGCGGAACAGGACAGGGGTTCAACGAGCAGTACTTC. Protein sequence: CASGTGQGFNEQYF.